This T cell receptor (beta chain) appears in the sequencing data of a study of CD8 T cells in ankylosing spondylitis. Study-wide results and limits: Clones linked with disease were CD8+ and fairly uncommon in the peripheral blood. As reported, disease-linked clones showed significant enrichment in matched ankylosing spondylitis synovial fluid. A motif of several highly homologous TCR beta variants was seen as apparently characteristic of ankylosing spondylitis blood. Previous work reported some of these motif variants in the synovial fluid and blood of reactive arthritis.

Construction of TCR beta libraries was performed using quantitative 5'-RACE with molecular barcodes. TCRdb reprocessed the 5' RACE reads with MiXCR, giving one entry per CDR3 protein. The data show 220,000 or so distinct CDR3 sequences, around 17% seen once. Germline V gene lookup returns CDR1 MGHRA and CDR2 YSYEKL. V was shortened by 2 bases and J by 4 bases, with 12 bases between the two germline ends. The CDR3 totals 14 residues. This clonotype turned up a few times. The antigen remains unidentified. This TCR came from a male donor with ankylosing spondylitis. The source material was blood, either unsorted or a sorted T cell fraction (not recorded which). The chain uses TRBV4-1 and TRBJ2-7, with D perhaps being TRBD1 or TRBD2 (5 bases each). The CDR3: CASSQSLGGYEQYF. CDR3 DNA: TGCGCCAGCAGCCAATCTCTTGGGGGTTACGAGCAGTACTTC.